Detailed here is one TCR beta chain. Its antigen is not yet known. No base qualities exist here, and no much larger clone lies one base off it. This specimen belongs to a study of shared T cell receptors in the human thymus (dated by TCRdb to the early 2020s). For the study in its entirety: The study examined how the human thymus generates shared, self-reactive T-cell receptor alpha chains.

The library relied on the immunoSEQ multiplex PCR assay. TCRdb obtained this table from immuneACCESS and retained in-frame rearrangements with V and J assigned. These tables miss some clones; where compared with another copy, unresolved V genes account for less than half of the shortfall, and the remainder is unexplained. Present in this sample are hundreds of thousands of clones, over 75% of which were seen just once. The leading ten clones occupy 0.0095% to 0.013% of the sample. The germline V gene sets CDR1 to MNHEY and CDR2 to SVGAGI. The CDR3 has 15 amino acids, counting the end cysteine and phenylalanine. Only the CDR3 DNA is retained, 45 bases long and in frame from the first base. Germline trimming amounts to 6 bases on V and 0 bases on J, with 5 as the count of junction bases outside the gene matches. These data were also filed under a second study, of human thymus T cells. From the second report: Donors were immunologically healthy infants undergoing open corrective cardiac surgery for congenital heart defects in Finland. Thymus tissue was obtained as surgical resects removed during corrective cardiac surgery. Usage of V and J gene segments appeared to be biased in both the thymic and the peripheral blood repertoires. The related research reported highly overlapping thymic TCR repertoires among unrelated individuals. TCR alpha and beta repertoires from about 8 infant thymus samples and a few related peripheral blood samples were characterized in the study. The cohort included more than five male and a couple of female infants, with donor ages spanning 7 to 244 days. Thymocytes were mechanically released from the tissue and were stored as pellets of about 9-33 million cells at -70 degrees C. A QIAsymphony instrument was used to extract genomic DNA from frozen cell pellets. TCRB and TCRAD loci were amplified from a standardized quantity of quality-controlled genomic DNA using the immunoSEQ multiplex PCR assay. The amplicons covered the V(D)J region and were long enough to include the CDR3 and to identify the V and J genes. Amplicon sequencing was performed on an Illumina platform through the commercial immunoSEQ service. Corrections for primer bias and sequencing errors followed previously described methods, while TCRAD and TCRB definitions were based on the IMGT database. immunoSEQ Analyzer 3.0 and VDJTools were used for repertoire analysis, which covered basic statistics, V/J segment usage, diversity estimates, rarefaction and pairwise overlap. To estimate diversity, the Chao1, ChaoE, Efron-Thisted, Shannon and inverse Simpson indices were applied, and diversity was also estimated on datasets down-sampled to the smallest sample. Repertoire overlap used strict matching of CDR3 nucleotide sequence, V gene and J gene, with Jaccard-based multidimensional scaling clustering. On average, around 810,000 unique TCRB clonotypes were obtained from thymus samples, compared with about 86,000 from blood samples.

Recombination connected TRBV6-5 to TRBJ2-5; the junction holds 9 bases that match TRBD2. This TCR was recovered from a boy under three years old with a congenital heart defect. Donor details come from another sample of the same person, matched by shared clones. Sequencing was carried out using thymocytes. The CDR3 protein sequence reads: CASSSSGRYQETQYF. The sequence in DNA is TGTGCCAGCAGCTCCAGCGGGAGGTACCAAGAGACCCAGTACTTC.